This T cell receptor (beta chain) was sequenced for a study of shared clonotypes between healthy human individuals. Germline V CDR1 and CDR2: MNHEY, SMNVEV (reference sequence). V dropped 4 bases and J dropped 5 bases, with 15 bases sitting between them. The CDR3 has 14 amino acids. Naive CD8 isolation took CD45RO-negative cells positively selected for CCR7 and excluded terminally differentiated effector memory CD45RA+ cells. The study's findings and limits: Genetic and exposure-history diversity was limited by the small donor number.

Each sorted subset replicate got 200 ng genomic DNA, roughly 27,000 genomes. The repertoire was sequenced with immunoSEQ multiplex PCR; TCRdb's copy has only in-frame clones and lacks some. The sample shows about 2.1 million clones, approximately 92% of them seen only once. For this clone: Its matching antigen is unknown.

This chain uses TRBV27 with TRBJ2-7, with no clear D. The sequenced sample was naive CD8+ T cells from PBMCs. This TCR derives from a man in his late teens or twenties in good health. Some clones in this sample may be carry-over from other donors' samples. CDR3 loop: CASSSPGLDNEQYF. The CDR3 DNA is TGTGCCAGCAGTTCACCTGGCCTTGACAACGAGCAGTACTTC.